Here is one T cell receptor (beta chain) with its context. Its cognate antigen is unknown. V was clipped by 1 base and J by 1 base, with 7 bases between them. The CDR3 has 14 amino acids. The sample is drawn from a study of early T cells in non-severe SARS-CoV-2 infection. In the study overall: From unsorted whole blood, bulk RNA was sequenced, and the chains remained unpaired. Study-wide results and limits: VDJdb matching favored anti-spike CD8 responses, missing private and CD4 specificities.

The library protocol tagged individual cDNA molecules with unique molecular identifiers. TCRdb fed the 5' RACE reads into MiXCR, producing one record per CDR3 protein. The profile shows roughly 40,000 distinct CDR3 sequences, over 4.5% of them singletons. The sample taken for sequencing was whole blood. The sequence was obtained from an adult who was a healthcare worker with PCR-confirmed SARS-CoV-2 infection or an uninfected control (not recorded which). The chain combines TRBV12-3 or TRBV12-4 with TRBJ1-1; no clear D gene. The CDR3 region has the DNA TGTGCCAGCAGTTTAGTACAGTCGAACACTGAAGCTTTCTTT. Its protein is CASSLVQSNTEAFF.